Sequencing of this TCR beta chain was carried out in a study of control samples from healthy donors and cancer patients. Clones were sequenced by immunoSEQ multiplex PCR, and TCRdb holds only the in-frame ones, with some missing. Among about 180,000 clones, over 85% were seen once, and the ten largest hold about 1.4%. The CDR3 consists of 20 residues. CDR1 and CDR2 from the germline V gene are MNHNS and SASEGT. V dropped 2 bases and J dropped 4; count of bases not matched to a gene: 12. This chain joins TRBV6-1 and TRBJ2-1, with 15 bases matching TRBD2. The sample was blood. This TCR derives from a man aged 30 to 39 in good health. The CDR3 DNA is TGTGCCAGCAGTGAACTTCCAGGACTAGCGGGAGGGCCCCGATACAATGAGCAGTTCTTC. Its translation: CASSELPGLAGGPRYNEQFF.